This section outlines one TCR beta chain sequence together with its context. The entry originates in a study of shared clonotypes between healthy human individuals. The CDR3 contains 14 residues. Per the germline V gene, CDR1 is MNHEY and CDR2 is SMNVEV (reference sequence). Trimming pared 2 bases from V and 0 bases from J, leaving 8 bases between. Evenly divided among several immunoSEQ plates was the genomic DNA of each subset. TCRdb's copy holds only in-frame clones and misses some; the assay was immunoSEQ multiplex PCR. The top ten clones hold 13% of a sample with about 510,000 clones, 79% of them seen once. Donors were Caucasian adults residing in Nashville, Tennessee, USA.

The clonotype was recovered from a woman aged 40 to 50 in good health. Some clones in this sample may be carry-over from other donors' samples. The specimen was PBMCs. The rearrangement uses TRBV27 and TRBJ2-7; D remains unclear. CDR3 bases: TGTGCCAGCAGTTTAGGTCCCGTCTCCTACGAGCAGTACTTC. Its translation: CASSLGPVSYEQYF.